This T cell receptor beta chain was recorded in a study of cytomegalovirus exposure and HLA in healthy donors. About this clone itself: Its antigen is not identified.

Germline values: CDR1 ENHRY, CDR2 SYGVKD. The CDR3 loop spans 13 amino acids. Trimming cost V 6 bases and J 2 bases, with 5 bases left between them. 13 Jbeta primers and 60 Vbeta primers were used for the PCR. Generated by immunoSEQ multiplex PCR, the TCRdb table keeps only in-frame clones and is missing some. The sample consists of 100,000 to 120,000 clones, more than 60% of them appearing once. Study-level points and caveats: Rarity marked most TCR sequences, yet some public TCRs occurred in many donors. The classifier reportedly diagnosed cytomegalovirus status with high specificity and sensitivity. Donors were assumed by presence/absence analyses to have roughly uniform sequencing depth. Among the sequence variants, a highly shared cluster was likely an artifact of sequencing.

The chain recombines TRBV10-3 with TRBJ1-6; no firm D call. The source is a woman aged 40 to 55 in good health and CMV-seropositive. The sequenced sample consisted of PBMCs. The CDR3 sequence: CAIRDTYNSPLHF. CDR3 coding DNA: TGTGCCATCAGAGACACCTATAATTCACCCCTCCACTTT.